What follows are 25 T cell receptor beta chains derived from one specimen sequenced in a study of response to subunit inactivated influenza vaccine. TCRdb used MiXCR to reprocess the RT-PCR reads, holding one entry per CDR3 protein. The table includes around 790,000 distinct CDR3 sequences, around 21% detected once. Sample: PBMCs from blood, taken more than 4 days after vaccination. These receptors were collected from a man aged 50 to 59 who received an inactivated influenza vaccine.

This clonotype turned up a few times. The CDR3 DNA follows: TGTGCCACCAACGACAGGGGCCAAGAGACCCAGTACTTC. This translates into CATNDRGQETQYF. The chain has TRBV24-1 and TRBJ2-5, with TRBD1 identical over 8 bases. CDR1 is KGHDR and CDR2 is SFDVKD in the germline V gene. Losses at the gene ends were 8 bases for V and 1 base for J; bases not matched to a gene: 2. This CDR3 contains 13 residues.

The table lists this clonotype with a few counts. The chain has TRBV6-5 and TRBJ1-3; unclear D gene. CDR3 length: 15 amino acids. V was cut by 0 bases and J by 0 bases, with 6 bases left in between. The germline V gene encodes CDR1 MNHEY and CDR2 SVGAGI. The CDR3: CASSYSVHSGNTIYF. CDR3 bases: TGTGCCAGCAGTTACTCGGTCCACTCTGGAAACACCATATATTTT.

CDR3 loop: CSARATSGGAGELFF. In DNA, the CDR3 is TGCAGTGCTAGAGCGACTAGCGGGGGGGCCGGGGAGCTGTTTTTT. The chain couples TRBV20-1 to TRBJ2-2; TRBD2 aligns across 14 bases. V shed 1 base and J 6 bases; nucleotides not matched to a gene: 1. Germline assignment: CDR1 DFQATT and CDR2 SNEGSKA (reference sequence). This CDR3 region has 15 residues.

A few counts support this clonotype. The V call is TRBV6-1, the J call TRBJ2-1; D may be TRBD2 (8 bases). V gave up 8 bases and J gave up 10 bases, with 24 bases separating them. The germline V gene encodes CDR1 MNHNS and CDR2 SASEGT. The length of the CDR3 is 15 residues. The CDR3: CASEHPGGRGREQFF. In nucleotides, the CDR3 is TGTGCCAGCGAACACCCAGGGGGTCGCGGGAGGGAGCAGTTCTTC.

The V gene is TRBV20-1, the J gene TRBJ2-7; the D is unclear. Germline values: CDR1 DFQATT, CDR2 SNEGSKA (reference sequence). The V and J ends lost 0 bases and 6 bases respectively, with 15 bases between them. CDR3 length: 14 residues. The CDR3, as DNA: TGCAGTGCTAGAGATCCCGTTAGCCATCGCGAGCAGTACTTC. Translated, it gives CSARDPVSHREQYF.

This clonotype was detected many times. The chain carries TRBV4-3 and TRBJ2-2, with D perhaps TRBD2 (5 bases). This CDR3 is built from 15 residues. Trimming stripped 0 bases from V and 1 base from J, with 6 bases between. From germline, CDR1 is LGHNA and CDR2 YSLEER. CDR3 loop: CASSQELVNTGELFF. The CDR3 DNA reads TGCGCCAGCAGCCAAGAACTAGTGAACACCGGGGAGCTGTTTTTT.

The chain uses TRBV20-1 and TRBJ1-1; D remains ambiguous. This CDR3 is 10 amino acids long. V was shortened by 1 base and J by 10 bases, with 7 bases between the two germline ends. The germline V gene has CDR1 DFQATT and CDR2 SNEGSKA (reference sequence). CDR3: CSARGKGAFF. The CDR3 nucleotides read TGCAGTGCTAGAGGCAAGGGAGCTTTCTTT.

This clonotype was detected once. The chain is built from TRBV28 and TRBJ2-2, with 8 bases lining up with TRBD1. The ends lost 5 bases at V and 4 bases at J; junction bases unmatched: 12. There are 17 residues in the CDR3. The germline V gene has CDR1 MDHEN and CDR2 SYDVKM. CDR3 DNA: TGTGCCAGCAGTGCTGGACAGGGCTGGGGGACCACCGGGGAGCTGTTTTTT. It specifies CASSAGQGWGTTGELFF.

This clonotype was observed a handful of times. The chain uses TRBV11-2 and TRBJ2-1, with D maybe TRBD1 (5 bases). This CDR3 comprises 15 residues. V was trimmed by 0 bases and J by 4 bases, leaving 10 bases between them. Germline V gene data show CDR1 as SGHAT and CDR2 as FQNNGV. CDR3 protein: CASSLEGPLYNEQFF. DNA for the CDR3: TGTGCCAGCAGCTTAGAGGGGCCTTTATACAATGAGCAGTTCTTC.

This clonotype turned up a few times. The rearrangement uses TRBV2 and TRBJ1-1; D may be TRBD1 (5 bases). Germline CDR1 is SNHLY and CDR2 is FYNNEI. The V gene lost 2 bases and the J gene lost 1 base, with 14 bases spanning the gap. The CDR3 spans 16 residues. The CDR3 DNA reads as TGTGCCAGCAGTGAACTCCCAGGGACCTGGAACACTGAAGCTTTCTTT. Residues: CASSELPGTWNTEAFF.

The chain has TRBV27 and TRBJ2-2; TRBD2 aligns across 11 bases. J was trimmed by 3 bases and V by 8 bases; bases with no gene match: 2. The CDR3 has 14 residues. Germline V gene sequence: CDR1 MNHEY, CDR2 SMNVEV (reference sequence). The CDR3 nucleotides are TGTGCCAGCCAACTAGCGGGAGACACCGGGGAGCTGTTTTTT. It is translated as CASQLAGDTGELFF.

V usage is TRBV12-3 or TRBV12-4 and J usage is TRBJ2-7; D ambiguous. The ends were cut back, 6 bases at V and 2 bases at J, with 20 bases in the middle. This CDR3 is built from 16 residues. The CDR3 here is CASRHHLGYRPYEQYF. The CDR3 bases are TGTGCCAGCAGACACCATCTCGGGTATCGCCCCTACGAGCAGTACTTC.

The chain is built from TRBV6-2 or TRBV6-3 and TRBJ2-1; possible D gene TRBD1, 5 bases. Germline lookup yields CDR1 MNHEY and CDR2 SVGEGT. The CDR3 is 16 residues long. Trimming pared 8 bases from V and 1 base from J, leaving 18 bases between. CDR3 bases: TGTGCCAGCTGGGGCATGAGAAGCGCGTCCTACAATGAGCAGTTCTTC. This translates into CASWGMRSASYNEQFF.

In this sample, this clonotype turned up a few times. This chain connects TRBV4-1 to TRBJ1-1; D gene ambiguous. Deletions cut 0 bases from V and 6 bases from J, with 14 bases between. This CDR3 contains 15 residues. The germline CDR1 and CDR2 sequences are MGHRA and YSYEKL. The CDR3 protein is CASSQDGSLGAEAFF. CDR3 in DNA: TGCGCCAGCAGCCAAGATGGTTCCTTGGGAGCTGAAGCTTTCTTT.

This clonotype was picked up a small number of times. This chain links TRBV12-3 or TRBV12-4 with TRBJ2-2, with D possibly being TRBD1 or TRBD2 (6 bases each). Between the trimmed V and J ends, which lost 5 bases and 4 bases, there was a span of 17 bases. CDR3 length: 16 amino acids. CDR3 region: CASSPQGTFGTGELFF. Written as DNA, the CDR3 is TGTGCCAGCAGTCCGCAGGGGACTTTCGGCACCGGGGAGCTGTTTTTT.

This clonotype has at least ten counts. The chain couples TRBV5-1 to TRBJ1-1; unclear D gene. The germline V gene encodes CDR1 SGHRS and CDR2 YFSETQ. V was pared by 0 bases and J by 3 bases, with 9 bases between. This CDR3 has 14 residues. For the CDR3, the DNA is TGCGCCAGCAGCTTGGCCCGGAGCGACACTGAAGCTTTCTTT. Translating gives CASSLARSDTEAFF.

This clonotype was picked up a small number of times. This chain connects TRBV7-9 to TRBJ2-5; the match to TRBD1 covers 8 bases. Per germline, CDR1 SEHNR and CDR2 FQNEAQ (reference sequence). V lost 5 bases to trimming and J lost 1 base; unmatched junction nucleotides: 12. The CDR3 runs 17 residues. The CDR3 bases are TGTGCCAGCAGCGTATGGACAGGGTGGGGCCCCCAAGAGACCCAGTACTTC. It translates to CASSVWTGWGPQETQYF.

For the CDR3, the DNA is TGCAGCGTTGTGGGACTAGCGGATTACAATGAGCAGTTCTTC. The encoded protein is CSVVGLADYNEQFF. This rearrangement joins TRBV29-1 to TRBJ2-1, with 11 bases matching TRBD2. This CDR3 spans 14 amino acids. Per the germline V gene, CDR1 is SQVTM and CDR2 is ANQGSEA. The junction had 3 bases not matched to a gene; V was cut back by 4 bases and J by 4 bases.

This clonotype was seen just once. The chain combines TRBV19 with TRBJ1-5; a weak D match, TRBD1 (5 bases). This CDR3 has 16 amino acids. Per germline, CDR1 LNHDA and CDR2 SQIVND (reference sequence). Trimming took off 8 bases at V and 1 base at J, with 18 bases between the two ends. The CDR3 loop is CASAAGNWGSNQPQHF. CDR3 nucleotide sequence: TGTGCCAGTGCCGCGGGGAATTGGGGGAGCAATCAGCCCCAGCATTTT.

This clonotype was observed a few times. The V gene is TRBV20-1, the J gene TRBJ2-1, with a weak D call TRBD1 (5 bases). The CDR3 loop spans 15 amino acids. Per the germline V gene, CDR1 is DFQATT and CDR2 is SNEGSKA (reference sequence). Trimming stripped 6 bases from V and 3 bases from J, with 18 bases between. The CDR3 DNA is TGCAGTGCCCGGTTAGGGGTAGCTCGCTACAATGAGCAGTTCTTC. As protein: CSARLGVARYNEQFF.

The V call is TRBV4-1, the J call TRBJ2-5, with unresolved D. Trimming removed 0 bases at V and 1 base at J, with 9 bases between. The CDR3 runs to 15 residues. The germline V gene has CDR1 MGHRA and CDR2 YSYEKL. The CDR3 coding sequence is TGCGCCAGCAGCCAAGAGGGGAACAGCCAAGAGACCCAGTACTTC. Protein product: CASSQEGNSQETQYF.

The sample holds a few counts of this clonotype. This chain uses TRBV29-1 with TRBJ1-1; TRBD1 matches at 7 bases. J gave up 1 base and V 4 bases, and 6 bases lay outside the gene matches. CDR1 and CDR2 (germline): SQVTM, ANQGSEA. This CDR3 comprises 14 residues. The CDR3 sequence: CSVGPGQRNTEAFF. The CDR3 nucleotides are TGCAGCGTTGGCCCGGGACAGAGGAACACTGAAGCTTTCTTT. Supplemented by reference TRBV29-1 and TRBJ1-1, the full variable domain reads SAVISQKPSRDICQRGTSLTIQCQVDSQVTMMFWYRQQPGQSLTLIATANQGSEATYESGFVIDKFPISRPNLTFSTLTVSNMSPEDSSIYLCSVGPGQRNTEAFFGQGTRLTVV.

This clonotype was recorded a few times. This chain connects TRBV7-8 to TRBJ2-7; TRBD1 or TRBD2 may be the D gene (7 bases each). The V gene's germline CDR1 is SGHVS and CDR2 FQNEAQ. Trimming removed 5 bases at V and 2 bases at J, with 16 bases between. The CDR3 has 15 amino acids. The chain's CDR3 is CASSQGQSGTYEQYF. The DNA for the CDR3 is TGTGCCAGCAGCCAGGGACAGAGCGGGACCTACGAGCAGTACTTC.

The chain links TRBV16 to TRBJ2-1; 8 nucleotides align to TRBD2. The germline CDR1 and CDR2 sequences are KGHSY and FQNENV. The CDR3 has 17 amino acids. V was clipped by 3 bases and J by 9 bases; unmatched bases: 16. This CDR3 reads CASSHKRGTPGGREQFF. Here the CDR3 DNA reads TGTGCCAGCAGCCATAAGCGGGGGACGCCTGGAGGGCGTGAGCAGTTCTTC.

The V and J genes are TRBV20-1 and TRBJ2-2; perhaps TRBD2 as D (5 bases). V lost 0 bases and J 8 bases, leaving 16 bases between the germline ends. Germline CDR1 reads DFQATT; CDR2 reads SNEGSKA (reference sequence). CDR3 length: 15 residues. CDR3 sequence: CSARDSGTRGGELFF. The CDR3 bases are TGCAGTGCTAGAGATAGTGGCACCCGGGGAGGGGAGCTGTTTTTT.